This T cell receptor (beta chain) was found in a study of CD8 T cells in Susac syndrome. The multiple sclerosis controls were treatment-naive patients, and their relapsing-remitting disease was stable or active. The authors negatively isolated CD8+ and CD4+ T cells and FACS-enriched TEMRA cells. The ends were cut back, 5 bases at V and 3 bases at J, with 12 bases in the middle. Germline values: CDR1 SNHLY, CDR2 FYNNEI. This CDR3 has 14 amino acids. Overall study findings and caveats: As acknowledged by the study, its TCR sequencing and HLA analysis included a relatively small number of individuals.

Reverse transcription of 0.5 to 1 ug RNA was performed with random hexamers. Coverage of TCR beta CDR3 amplification by immunoSEQ multiplex PCR extended to 54 Vbeta and 13 Jbeta. TCRdb re-derived calls from the immunoSEQ multiplex PCR reads in MiXCR, one entry per CDR3 protein. In the table there are a few hundred thousand distinct CDR3 sequences, 95% of which are singletons. Concerning this clonotype itself: The antigen is not known.

This clonotype was sampled from a human donor with multiple sclerosis. The sample was CD4+ T cells from PBMCs. The chain carries TRBV2 and TRBJ2-3; a possible D gene is TRBD1 (5 bases). CDR3 bases: TGTGCCAGCAGTCGGTCTAGGGGTACAGATACGCAGTATTTT. Amino acid sequence: CASSRSRGTDTQYF.